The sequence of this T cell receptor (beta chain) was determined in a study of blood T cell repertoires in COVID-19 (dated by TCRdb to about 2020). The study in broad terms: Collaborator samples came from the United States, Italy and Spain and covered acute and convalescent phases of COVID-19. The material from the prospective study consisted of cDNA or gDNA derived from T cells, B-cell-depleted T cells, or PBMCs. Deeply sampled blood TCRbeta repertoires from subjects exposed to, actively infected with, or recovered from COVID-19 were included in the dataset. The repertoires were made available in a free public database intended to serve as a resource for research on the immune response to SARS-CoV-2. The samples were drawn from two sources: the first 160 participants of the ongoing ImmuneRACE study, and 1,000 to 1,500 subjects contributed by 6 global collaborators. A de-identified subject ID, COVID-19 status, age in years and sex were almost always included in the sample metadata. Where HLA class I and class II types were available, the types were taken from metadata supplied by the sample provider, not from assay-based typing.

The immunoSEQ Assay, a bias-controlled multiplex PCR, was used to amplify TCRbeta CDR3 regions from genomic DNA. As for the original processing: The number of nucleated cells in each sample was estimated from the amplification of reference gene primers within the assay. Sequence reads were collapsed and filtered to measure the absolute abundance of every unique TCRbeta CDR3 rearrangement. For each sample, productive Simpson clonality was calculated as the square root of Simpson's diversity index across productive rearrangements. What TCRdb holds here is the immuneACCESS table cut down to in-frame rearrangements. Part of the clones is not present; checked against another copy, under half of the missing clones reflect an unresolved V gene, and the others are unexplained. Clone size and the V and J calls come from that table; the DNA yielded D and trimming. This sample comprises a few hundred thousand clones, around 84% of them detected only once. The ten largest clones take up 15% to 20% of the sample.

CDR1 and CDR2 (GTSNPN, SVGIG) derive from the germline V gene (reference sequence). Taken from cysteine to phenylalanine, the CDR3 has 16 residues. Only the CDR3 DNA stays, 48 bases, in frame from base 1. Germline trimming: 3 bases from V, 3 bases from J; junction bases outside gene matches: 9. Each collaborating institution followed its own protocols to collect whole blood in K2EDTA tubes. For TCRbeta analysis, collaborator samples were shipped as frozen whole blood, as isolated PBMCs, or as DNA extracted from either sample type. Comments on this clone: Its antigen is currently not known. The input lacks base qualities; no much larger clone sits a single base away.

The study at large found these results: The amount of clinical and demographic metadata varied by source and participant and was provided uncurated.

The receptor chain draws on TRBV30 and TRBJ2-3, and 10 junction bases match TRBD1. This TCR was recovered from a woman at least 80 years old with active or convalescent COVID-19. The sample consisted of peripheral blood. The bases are TGTGCCTGGAGCCGTCGGACAGGGGGAATGACAGATACGCAGTATTTT. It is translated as CAWSRRTGGMTDTQYF. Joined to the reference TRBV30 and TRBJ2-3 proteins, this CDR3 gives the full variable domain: SQTIHQWPATLVQPVGSPLSLECTVEGTSNPNLYWYRQAAGRGLQLLFYSVGIGQISSEVPQNLSASRPQDRQFILSSKKLLLSDSGFYLCAWSRRTGGMTDTQYFGPGTRLTVL.